Below are 19 T cell receptor beta chains sequenced from a single sample in a study of blood T cell repertoires in COVID-19. TCRdb keeps only in-frame clones here, not all; method: immunoSEQ multiplex PCR. Here the sample spans some 110,000 clones, about 93% being singletons. Sequences were obtained from peripheral blood. The receptors come from a man between 45 and 60 years old with COVID-19, enrolled during active disease.

The chain uses TRBV11-2 and TRBJ1-6; D is perhaps TRBD1 (6 bases). V lost 2 bases and J 5 bases, leaving 10 bases between the germline ends. The CDR3 spans 15 residues. CDR1 and CDR2 (germline): SGHAT, FQNNGV. The CDR3 is CASSLSRGNNSPLHF. The CDR3 coding sequence is TGTGCCAGCAGCTTAAGCAGGGGCAATAATTCACCCCTCCACTTT.

The rearrangement joins TRBV6-4 to TRBJ1-2; TRBD1 matches at 10 bases. This CDR3 spans 14 amino acids. CDR1 and CDR2 from the germline V gene are MRHNA and SNTAGT. Trimming removed 10 bases from V and 5 bases from J; junction bases left unmatched: 10. CDR3 residues: CATFRDRGPYGYTF. CDR3 nucleotide sequence: TGTGCCACCTTCCGGGACAGGGGCCCTTATGGCTACACCTTC.

The chain uses TRBV4-1 and TRBJ1-6, with D possibly matching TRBD1 (6 bases). Germline CDR1 MGHRA, CDR2 YSYEKL. V was cut by 1 base and J by 7 bases, with 14 bases left in between. The CDR3 extends over 16 amino acids. The CDR3 DNA reads TGCGCCAGCAGCCAAGGAAGGGGGTCCGTGAATTCACCCCTCCACTTT. As protein: CASSQGRGSVNSPLHF.

Details on this clone: The junction and the germline gene differ at one end; a read error may be behind it. The rearrangement links TRBV7-7 to TRBJ2-5, with 8 bases identical to TRBD1. Per the germline V gene, CDR1 is SSHAT and CDR2 is FNYEAQ (reference sequence). CDR3 length equals 13 residues. This CDR3 reads CASSITGGETQYF. CDR3 DNA sequence: TGTGCTAGCAGCATAACAGGGGGGGAGACCCAGTACTTC.

V is TRBV6-5 and J is TRBJ1-4; 8 bases match TRBD1. Germline V gene lookup returns CDR1 MNHEY and CDR2 SVGAGI. This CDR3 has 15 amino acids. Losses at the gene ends were 6 bases for V and 5 bases for J; bases not matched to a gene: 8. CDR3 DNA: TGTGCCAGCAGGTCCGACAGGGGAGGAAATGAAAAACTGTTTTTT. It encodes CASRSDRGGNEKLFF.

The chain is built from TRBV7-3 and TRBJ1-2; the match to TRBD1 covers 7 bases. CDR1 and CDR2 from the germline V gene are SGHTA and FQGTGA. The ends lost 5 bases at V and 8 bases at J; junction bases unmatched: 8. The CDR3 has 13 residues. The CDR3 loop is CASSPTGSGGYTF. The CDR3 DNA reads TGTGCCAGCAGCCCGACAGGGTCGGGGGGCTACACCTTC.

The chain links TRBV6-1 to TRBJ1-2; TRBD1 is a possible D gene (6 bases). V gave up 3 bases and J gave up 4 bases, with 12 bases separating them. The germline V gene encodes CDR1 MNHNS and CDR2 SASEGT. There are 14 residues in the CDR3. CDR3 protein: CASSDLETGYGYTF. CDR3 bases: TGTGCCAGCAGTGACCTGGAGACAGGCTATGGCTACACCTTC.

The gene calls are TRBV7-2 and TRBJ2-7, with 11 nucleotides matching TRBD1. There are 15 residues in the CDR3. Germline V CDR1 and CDR2: SGHTA, FQGNSA. Germline trimming cut 6 bases from V and 6 bases from J; bases unmatched to any gene: 10. The CDR3 nucleotides read TGTGCCAGCAGTTATACATCCGGGACAGGGGGCGAGCAGTACTTC. This sequence encodes CASSYTSGTGGEQYF. The full variable domain, its missing parts supplied by reference TRBV7-2 and TRBJ2-7, is GAGVSQSPSNKVTEKGKDVELRCDPISGHTALYWYRQSLGQGLEFLIYFQGNSAPDKSGLPSDRFSAERTGGSVSTLTIQRTQQEDSAVYLCASSYTSGTGGEQYFGPGTRLTVT.

This clone has only one observation. The V and J genes are TRBV5-1 and TRBJ2-5; TRBD2 might be the D (6 bases). Trimming cost V 7 bases and J 4 bases, with 20 bases left between them. CDR1 SGHRS and CDR2 YFSETQ come from the germline V gene. CDR3 length equals 15 residues. CDR3 sequence: CASGRELVGSETQYF. CDR3 bases: TGCGCCAGCGGCCGGGAGCTAGTGGGTTCAGAGACCCAGTACTTC.

The chain employs TRBV3-1 (or the pseudogene TRBV3-2) and TRBJ2-1; 12 bases map to TRBD2. This CDR3 comprises 18 residues. Per the germline V gene, CDR1 is LGHDT and CDR2 is YNNKEL (reference sequence). V gave up 4 bases and J gave up 3 bases; unmatched junction bases: 10. As DNA, the CDR3 is TGTGCCAGCAGCCCCCTCACCCAGACTAGCGGGAGCTACAATGAGCAGTTCTTC. Its protein product is CASSPLTQTSGSYNEQFF.

V is TRBV14 and J is TRBJ2-1; TRBD2 might be the D (6 bases). The V end lost 4 bases, the J end lost 11 bases, and 18 bases lay between the germline ends. The CDR3 is 14 amino acids. Germline assignment: CDR1 SGHDN and CDR2 FVKESK. As DNA, the CDR3 is TGTGCCAGCAGCCTCGGGAGTAGCGTCACGAAGCAGTTCTTC. This translates into CASSLGSSVTKQFF.

This clone has only a few counts. The V and J genes are TRBV14 and TRBJ2-3, with 11 nucleotides matching TRBD2. The ends lost 4 bases at V and 4 bases at J; junction bases unmatched: 10. CDR1 and CDR2 (germline): SGHDN, FVKESK. This CDR3 comprises 17 residues. CDR3 bases: TGTGCCAGCAGCCCTATGGGGTCGGGACTAGCGGCAGATACGCAGTATTTT. It codes for CASSPMGSGLAADTQYF.

J is TRBJ2-5 and V is TRBV30; 12 bases line up with TRBD2. From germline, CDR1 is GTSNPN and CDR2 SVGIG (reference sequence). V dropped 0 bases and J dropped 4; count of bases not matched to a gene: 0. The CDR3 runs to 14 residues. Here the CDR3 DNA reads TGTGCCTGGAGTGTACTAGCGGGAGGAGAGACCCAGTACTTC. This encodes CAWSVLAGGETQYF.

This chain connects TRBV7-9 to TRBJ1-2, with D possibly TRBD1 on 6 matching bases. The CDR3 is made up of 12 amino acids. V was pared by 2 bases and J by 7 bases, with 8 bases between. Germline CDR1 SEHNR, CDR2 FQNEAQ (reference sequence). The CDR3 DNA is TGTGCCAGCAGCTTAAACAGGGTTGGCTACACCTTC. It encodes CASSLNRVGYTF.

The V gene is TRBV15, the J gene TRBJ2-1; 8 nucleotides line up with TRBD2. This CDR3 has 15 amino acids. J gave up 6 bases and V 4 bases, and 8 bases lay outside the gene matches. From germline, CDR1 is LNHNV and CDR2 YYDKDF (reference sequence). CDR3 nucleotides: TGTGCCACCAGCATAGAGCGGGAGCTTGGCAATGAGCAGTTCTTC. Translating it yields CATSIERELGNEQFF.

The V call is TRBV5-1, the J call TRBJ2-1; TRBD2 matches at 8 bases. CDR3 length: 17 residues. V trimming: 7 bases; J trimming: 6 bases; junction bases outside the gene matches: 18. Germline V gene sequence: CDR1 SGHRS, CDR2 YFSETQ. This CDR3 is CASALLPPGLGSNEQFF. The CDR3 DNA follows: TGCGCCAGCGCCCTTCTACCCCCGGGACTAGGAAGCAATGAGCAGTTCTTC. The entire variable domain, with the rest obtained from reference TRBV5-1 and TRBJ2-1, is as follows: KAGVTQTPRYLIKTRGQQVTLSCSPISGHRSVSWYQQTPGQGLQFLFEYFSETQRNKGNFPGRFSGRQFSNSRSEMNVSTLELGDSALYLCASALLPPGLGSNEQFFGPGTRLTVL.

V usage is TRBV19 and J usage is TRBJ1-5, with D possibly being TRBD1 (5 bases). Germline CDR1 LNHDA, CDR2 SQIVND (reference sequence). The CDR3 has 15 amino acids. V lost 4 bases and J lost 1, with 11 bases in between. CDR3 DNA: TGTGCCAGTAGTAGGGCGCAGGGAAGCAATCAGCCCCAGCATTTT. Translated: CASSRAQGSNQPQHF.

The gene calls are TRBV21-1 and TRBJ2-3; the D call of TRBD2 is as the table states it, not checked on the DNA. TRBV21-1 is a listed pseudogene. CDR3 length: 18 amino acids. Here the CDR3 DNA reads TGTGCCAGCAGCAAAGAGGCCAAGGGGCGGGAGGCAGGAGATACGCAGTATTTT. This encodes CASSKEAKGREAGDTQYF.

The chain links TRBV27 to TRBJ2-7, with TRBD2 matching 10 bases. The CDR3 totals 15 residues. CDR1 MNHEY and CDR2 SMNVEV come from the germline V gene (reference sequence). V gave up 6 bases and J gave up 4 bases; unmatched junction bases: 9. CDR3 residues: CASRWRASGSYEQYV. CDR3 in DNA: TGTGCCAGCAGATGGCGGGCTAGCGGGAGTTACGAGCAGTACGTC.